Detailed here is one T cell receptor beta chain. Its antigen remains unknown. The data are from a study of T cell responses to AZD1222 COVID-19 vaccine. Study in general: The study pooled second doses at about 4 or about 12 weeks. Study-level points and caveats: Repertoires in all cases were sampled only once the peak T cell response had passed. The study identified only 6 or 7 AZD1222 recipients as seropositive at baseline. As reported, nearly half of all spike-specific TCRs target variant regions that are unmutated.

Trimming cost V 0 bases and J 0 bases, with 9 bases left between them. Looked up from germline, CDR1 is MDHEN and CDR2 is SYDVKM. The CDR3 covers 17 residues. Generated by immunoSEQ multiplex PCR, the TCRdb table keeps only in-frame clones and is missing some. Among around 130,000 clones listed, about 89% were seen once. This sequence joins TRBV28 and TRBJ1-6; a possible D gene is TRBD1 (5 bases). The sequencing used peripheral blood, collected on day 0 of AZD1222 vaccination. This receptor was identified in an adult in good health. CDR3 DNA sequence: TGTGCCAGCAGTTTATGGGACACTAGCTCCTATAATTCACCCCTCCACTTT. It is translated as CASSLWDTSSYNSPLHF.